The 19 T cell receptor beta chains below come from one sample, sequenced in a study of CD8+CD57+ T cells in acquired aplastic anemia. It was genomic DNA that served as the template for profiling TCR beta VDJ and CDR3. One entry per CDR3 protein results from TCRdb running MiXCR on the reads. The sample holds 160,000 or so distinct CDR3 sequences; around half are singletons and the top ten take under 1.2%. CD8+CD57+ cell expansion had been shown by flow cytometry in patients chosen for sequencing. The sample was sorted CD4+, CD8+, or CD8+CD57+ T cells (not recorded which) from PBMCs. The receptors stem from a human donor with aplastic anemia.

This clonotype was recorded many times. This chain joins TRBV19 and TRBJ2-7, with 7 positions matching TRBD1. With 4 bases clipped from V and 9 bases from J, the junction kept 6 bases outside the gene matches. The CDR3 extends over 12 amino acids. Per the germline V gene, CDR1 is LNHDA and CDR2 is SQIVND (reference sequence). The CDR3 sequence is CASSTRTGPQYF. CDR3 nucleotide sequence: TGTGCCAGTAGTACGAGGACAGGACCGCAGTACTTC.

V and J are TRBV19 and TRBJ1-2; maybe TRBD1 (6 bases). Germline V CDR1 and CDR2: LNHDA, SQIVND (reference sequence). V was trimmed by 8 bases and J by 6 bases, leaving 19 bases between them. CDR3 length: 14 amino acids. DNA of the CDR3: TGTGCCAGTCAAACACAAGACAGGATCGATGGCTACACCTTC. Translated, it gives CASQTQDRIDGYTF. Full variable domain (outside the CDR3, taken from reference TRBV19 and TRBJ1-2): DGGITQSPKYLFRKEGQNVTLSCEQNLNHDAMYWYRQDPGQGLRLIYYSQIVNDFQKGDIAEGYSVSREKKESFPLTVTSAQKNPTAFYLCASQTQDRIDGYTFGSGTRLTVV.

The rearrangement links TRBV10-3 to TRBJ2-7; 7 positions match TRBD2. The CDR3 spans 18 residues. V shed 0 bases and J 2 bases; nucleotides not matched to a gene: 13. Germline V gene sequence: CDR1 ENHRY, CDR2 SYGVKD. The CDR3 nucleotides are TGTGCCATCAGTGAGTCGAGGGGAGATAGCGGGCGCCCCTACGAGCAGTACTTC. Protein product: CAISESRGDSGRPYEQYF.

This clonotype turned up a few times. The V call is TRBV5-4, the J call TRBJ2-1; the match to TRBD2 covers 11 bases. The V segment lost 3 bases and the J segment 6 bases; nucleotides outside the gene matches: 5. The CDR3 runs to 15 residues. The germline gives CDR1 SGHNT, CDR2 YYREEE (reference sequence). The CDR3 protein is CASSSELAGVNEQFF. Here the CDR3 DNA reads TGTGCCAGCAGCTCGGAACTAGCGGGGGTCAATGAGCAGTTCTTC.

The genes are TRBV5-1 and TRBJ2-7; TRBD1 agrees at 9 bases. This CDR3 spans 15 amino acids. Germline lookup yields CDR1 SGHRS and CDR2 YFSETQ. The V gene end was trimmed by 3 bases and the J gene end by 3 bases; junction bases not matched to a gene: 7. CDR3 sequence: CASSWGTGLNYEQYF. The CDR3 nucleotides read TGCGCCAGCAGCTGGGGGACAGGGCTAAACTACGAGCAGTACTTC.

Ten or more counts support this clonotype. V and J are TRBV10-3 and TRBJ1-3, with D perhaps matching TRBD1 (5 bases). CDR1 is ENHRY, CDR2 SYGVKD, per germline. The CDR3 sequence is 15 residues long. V was trimmed by 4 bases and J by 0 bases, leaving 10 bases between them. The DNA of the CDR3 is TGTGCCATCAGTGGGGGCCAGGGCTCTGGAAACACCATATATTTT. Translating it yields CAISGGQGSGNTIYF.

V usage is TRBV27 and J usage is TRBJ1-1; tentative D call: TRBD1 (5 bases). Germline CDR1 reads MNHEY; CDR2 reads SMNVEV (reference sequence). Trimming cost V 6 bases and J 2 bases, with 13 bases left between them. CDR3 size: 14 residues. The CDR3 sequence: CASRLDRINTEAFF. Written as DNA, the CDR3 is TGTGCCAGCAGATTAGACAGAATAAACACTGAAGCTTTCTTT.

This chain uses TRBV7-9 with TRBJ2-1, with D maybe TRBD1 (5 bases). Germline lookup yields CDR1 SEHNR and CDR2 FQNEAQ (reference sequence). V was clipped by 2 bases and J by 11 bases, with 7 bases between them. There are 11 residues in the CDR3. The CDR3 spells CASSLRGKQFF. Written as DNA, the CDR3 is TGTGCCAGCAGCTTAAGGGGAAAGCAGTTCTTC.

This clonotype was recorded many times. The chain couples TRBV6-4 to TRBJ1-1, with D possibly being TRBD1 (6 bases). The V gene's germline CDR1 is MRHNA and CDR2 SNTAGT. V was pared by 8 bases and J by 1 base, with 14 bases between. This CDR3 has 14 amino acids. CDR3 DNA: TGTGCCAGCGGGGGGCGGGGGCAGAACACTGAAGCTTTCTTT. It encodes CASGGRGQNTEAFF.

In this sample, this clonotype turned up a few times. The rearrangement uses TRBV24-1 and TRBJ2-1, with 8 positions matching TRBD2. The CDR3 sequence is 15 residues long. V gave up 9 bases and J gave up 2 bases; unmatched junction bases: 8. Looked up from germline, CDR1 is KGHDR and CDR2 is SFDVKD. In DNA form, the CDR3 reads TGTGCCACCGGTAGCGGGACACAGACCTACAATGAGCAGTTCTTC. The encoded protein is CATGSGTQTYNEQFF.

At least ten counts were recorded for this clonotype. This sequence joins TRBV29-1 and TRBJ2-3; 10 nucleotides line up with TRBD1. Germline V CDR1 and CDR2: SQVTM, ANQGSEA. The CDR3 has 14 residues. V was clipped by 4 bases and J by 5 bases; unmatched bases: 6. CDR3 amino acids: CSVVRTGGLDTQYF. The DNA of the CDR3 is TGCAGCGTTGTCCGGACAGGGGGGTTAGATACGCAGTATTTT.

The chain links TRBV24-1 to TRBJ2-5; TRBD1 matches 10 bases. Per the germline V gene, CDR1 is KGHDR and CDR2 is SFDVKD. V shed 5 bases, J shed 3 bases, and the junction held 5 bases outside the gene matches. The CDR3 is 15 residues long. In DNA, the CDR3 is TGTGCCACCAGTGGCTCAGGGACAGGGGAAGAGACCCAGTACTTC. It codes for CATSGSGTGEETQYF.

This clonotype was picked up many times. The chain joins TRBV10-3 to TRBJ1-5; TRBD1 matches at 9 bases. Germline V CDR1 and CDR2: ENHRY, SYGVKD. The CDR3 is made up of 15 amino acids. Trimming cost V 2 bases and J 5 bases; bases outside gene matches: 4. CDR3 in DNA: TGTGCCATCAGTGAGGAGTGGACAGGGGATCAGCCCCAGCATTTT. Residues: CAISEEWTGDQPQHF.

The table lists this clonotype with many counts. The genes are TRBV3-1 and TRBJ2-7, with TRBD1 matching 9 bases. J lost 3 bases, V lost 5 bases, and 5 bases had no gene match. CDR3 length: 14 residues. Germline assignment: CDR1 LGHDT and CDR2 YNNKEL (reference sequence). The CDR3 coding sequence is TGTGCCAGCAGCTCCTCGACAGGGGGCTACGAGCAGTACTTC. This sequence encodes CASSSSTGGYEQYF.

V and J are TRBV19 and TRBJ2-5; TRBD2 matches at 7 bases. This CDR3 region has 14 residues. Germline CDR1 reads LNHDA; CDR2 reads SQIVND (reference sequence). V trimming: 5 bases; J trimming: 4 bases; junction bases outside the gene matches: 7. The CDR3: CASSETGGLETQYF. DNA for the CDR3: TGTGCCAGTAGTGAGACGGGAGGCCTAGAGACCCAGTACTTC.

This clonotype was picked up a small number of times. A read error may account for a junction end that differs from germline. This chain connects TRBV10-3 to TRBJ1-6; D not certain. Germline V CDR1 and CDR2: ENHRY, SYGVKD. The CDR3 runs 14 residues. In DNA, the CDR3 is TGTGCCATCAGTGAGGGCGGTTATAGTTCACCCCTCCACTTT. Residues: CAISEGGYSSPLHF.

The CDR3 sequence: CASSGTGSGNTIYF. The CDR3 bases are TGTGCCAGCAGTGGGACAGGTTCTGGAAACACCATATATTTT. The genes are TRBV12-3 or TRBV12-4 and TRBJ1-3; 8 bases agree with TRBD1. This CDR3 is built from 14 residues. J was trimmed by 1 base and V by 5 bases; bases with no gene match: 1.

This clonotype was seen ten or more times. This chain joins TRBV11-1 and TRBJ1-1, with D unclear. The CDR3 totals 15 residues. Germline CDR1 SGHAT, CDR2 FQDESV (reference sequence). Trimming removed 5 bases from V and 1 base from J, with 14 bases in between. CDR3 sequence (DNA): TGTGCCAGCAGCGTTCGGCACAGCGGGAACACTGAAGCTTTCTTT. Translating it yields CASSVRHSGNTEAFF.

This clonotype was counted between two and nine times. V and J are TRBV7-9 and TRBJ1-1, with unresolved D. This CDR3 contains 14 residues. From germline, CDR1 is SEHNR and CDR2 FQNEAQ (reference sequence). V lost 1 base, J lost 0 bases, and 6 bases lay in between. The chain's CDR3 is CASSLGLLNTEAFF. The CDR3 DNA sequence: TGTGCCAGCAGCTTAGGGTTGCTGAACACTGAAGCTTTCTTT. Supplemented by reference TRBV7-9 and TRBJ1-1, the full variable domain reads DTGVSQNPRHKITKRGQNVTFRCDPISEHNRLYWYRQTLGQGPEFLTYFQNEAQLEKSRLLSDRFSAERPKGSFSTLEIQRTEQGDSAMYLCASSLGLLNTEAFFGQGTRLTVV.